Many counts were recorded for the clone carrying this T cell receptor (beta chain). Its cognate antigen is unknown. The sequence runs out 3 residues before the end of the CDR3; the remainder is reconstructed from the germline J gene. CDR1 and CDR2 from the germline V gene are SEHNR and FQNEAQ (reference sequence). V shed 5 bases and J shed 0 bases, with 8 bases lying between them. This CDR3 is 14 amino acids long. This sample is drawn from a study of T cell clonality in common variable immunodeficiency. Study-wide points: Compared with healthy controls, CVID subjects showed increased TCRbeta clonality, mostly in about a third. CVID subjects shared fewer TCRbeta clones than healthy controls did. Links between repertoire features and CVID complications were heterogeneity-limited.

Donors gave roughly 5 to 8.5 ml heparinized peripheral whole blood. Here immunoSEQ multiplex PCR was the method, and the copy in TCRdb shows in-frame clones only, minus some. The profile covers approximately 37,000 clones, none occurring a single time. This sequence was found in a person between 18 and 69 years old in good health. V gene TRBV7-9 combines with J gene TRBJ1-5; D gene unclear. The specimen was peripheral blood mononuclear cells. The CDR3 protein is CASSRGYSNQPQHF. The sequenced part of the CDR3 DNA is TGTGCCAGCAGCCGGGGTTATAGCAATCAGCCC.